The rows below give T cell receptor beta chains drawn from one sample of a study of T cell responses to AZD1222 COVID-19 vaccine. Using immunoSEQ multiplex PCR, the repertoire was profiled, and TCRdb retains in-frame clones only, with some absent. The table shows around 130,000 clones, with over 90% occurring only once. The specimen was peripheral blood, collected on day 0 of AZD1222 vaccination. These receptors were taken from an adult in good health. Each CDR3 is given with its conserved first and last residue.

v_gene,j_gene,CDR3aa
TRBV19,TRBJ1-6,CASSITRGSGGSPLHF
TRBV5-1,TRBJ1-3,CASSPTGGWGGNTIYF
TRBV19,TRBJ2-1,CASRGLAGVPSYNEQFF
TRBV6-1,TRBJ1-2,CASSEGGQIYGYTF
TRBV19,TRBJ2-3,CASRGAGSDTQYF
TRBV7-2,TRBJ2-1,CASSFSGGSGNEQFF
TRBV11-2,TRBJ1-2,CASSKGRNYGYTF
TRBV30,TRBJ1-2,CAWSVGVGVGGYTF
TRBV18,TRBJ2-1,CASSPQIYSRGSEQFF
TRBV5-1,TRBJ1-3,CASSLVAGGPASGNTIYF
TRBV2,TRBJ2-4,CASSVSTSLTKNIQYF
TRBV25-1,TRBJ1-1,CASSVVGNTEAFF
TRBV30,TRBJ1-6,CAWSVPNSPLHF
TRBV5-1,TRBJ1-2,CASGDSYGYTF
TRBV2,TRBJ2-7,CASSPSWGRETYEQYF
TRBV19,TRBJ2-1,CASSITQYNEQFF
TRBV19,TRBJ2-5,CASSVLVNSGTETQYF
TRBV19,TRBJ1-1,CASSIGTNTEAFF
TRBV19,TRBJ2-7,CASSPSGQGSYEQYF
TRBV21-1,TRBJ1-5,CASSMGRDRGDQPQHF
TRBV9,TRBJ1-3,CASSVDPGSGNTIYF
TRBV30,TRBJ2-1,CAWSATVGEQFF
TRBV12-5,TRBJ2-1,CASGSGNNEQFF
TRBV24-1,TRBJ2-2,CATTSGTGSGELFF
TRBV11-2,TRBJ2-1,CASSLGGGAYNEQFF
TRBV9,TRBJ1-2,CASSAGTARDRGYTF
TRBV10-3,TRBJ1-2,CAISLTDDANYGYTF
TRBV2,TRBJ2-2,CASLGTGELFF
TRBV7-2,TRBJ1-5,CASSLEFGRGGQPQHF